This T cell receptor (beta chain) derives from a study of CD8+CD57+ T cells in acquired aplastic anemia listed by TCRdb under 2018. Looking at the study overall: On average, sorted CD4+ and CD8+ cells yielded about 3 ug of extracted DNA, with a range of roughly 0.19 to 27.4 ug.

This clonotype occurred many times. Its antigen has not been determined. Base qualities are not provided; no much larger clone lies one nucleotide away. In the study, sorted CD4+ and CD8+ blood T cells from patients with severe aplastic anemia and from healthy subjects underwent deep sequencing of TCR repertoires. Ficoll-Paque density gradient centrifugation was used to isolate peripheral blood mononuclear cells. Before DNA extraction, CD4+ and CD8+ T cells were sorted with FACS or magnetic beads. Overall study results and their limits: Although under 35 CD8+ CDR3 sequences were shared by patients and controls, these sequences appeared highly expressed in patients and within the immunodominant clones of patients. Patients and healthy controls showed no significant difference in CD8+ Simpson's diversity (P=0.060).

Based on the germline V gene, the CDR1 and CDR2 sequences are KGHDR and SFDVKD. Counted from cysteine to phenylalanine, this CDR3 has 13 amino acids. The entry retains the CDR3 DNA only, 39 bases that are in frame from base 1. V loses 3 bases, J loses 1 base, and the germline ends lie 5 bases apart. Genomic DNA was used as template for profiling of TCR beta VDJ combinations and CDR3 sequences. An Illumina HiSeq 2000 was used for TCR repertoire sequencing. Regarding the original processing steps: TRBV/TRBJ rearrangement plots, CDR3 size and DJ length profiles, and Simpson's diversity index were used to assess repertoires. Whichever DNA sequence was most abundant in the deep sequencing data was defined as the immunodominant clone. CDR3 amino acid sequences were screened for sharing across subjects and were compared with published repertoires and the VDJdb database. The raw public reads went through TCRdb reprocessing: fastp at Q25, MiXCR clone calling, in-frame beta chains kept. Rows merge per CDR3 protein into single entries with the most common DNA and genes. In this record, the V and J calls reflect TCRdb's handling and not the investigators' own analysis. The sample table contains some 280,000 distinct CDR3 sequences; only one count was recorded for 56% of them. Of the sample, 7.5% to 9% falls within the top ten clones.

The sequence is built from TRBV24-1 and TRBJ1-1; a tentative D call is TRBD1 (5 bases match). The sample was sorted CD4+, CD8+, or CD8+CD57+ T cells (not recorded which) from PBMCs. The TCR originated in a human donor with severe aplastic anemia or a healthy control (not recorded which). The DNA reads TGTGCCACCAGTGATGGACAGAACACTGAAGCTTTCTTT. The resulting protein is CATSDGQNTEAFF.